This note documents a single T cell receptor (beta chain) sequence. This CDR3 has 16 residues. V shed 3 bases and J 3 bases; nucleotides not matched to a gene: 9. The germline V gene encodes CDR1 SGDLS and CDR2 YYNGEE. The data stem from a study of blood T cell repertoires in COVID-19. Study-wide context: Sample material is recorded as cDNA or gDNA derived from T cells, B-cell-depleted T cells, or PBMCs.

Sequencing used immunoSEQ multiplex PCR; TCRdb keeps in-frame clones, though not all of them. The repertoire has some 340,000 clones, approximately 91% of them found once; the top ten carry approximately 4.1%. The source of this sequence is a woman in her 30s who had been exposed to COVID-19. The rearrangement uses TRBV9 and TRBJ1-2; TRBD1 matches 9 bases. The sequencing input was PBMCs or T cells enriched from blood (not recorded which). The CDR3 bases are TGTGCCAGCAGCGACCGGACAGGGGTACAGGACTATGGCTACACCTTC. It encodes CASSDRTGVQDYGYTF. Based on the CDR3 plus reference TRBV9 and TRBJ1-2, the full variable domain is DSGVTQTPKHLITATGQRVTLRCSPRSGDLSVYWYQQSLDQGLQFLIQYYNGEERAKGNILERFSAQQFPDLHSELNLSSLELGDSALYFCASSDRTGVQDYGYTFGSGTRLTVV.